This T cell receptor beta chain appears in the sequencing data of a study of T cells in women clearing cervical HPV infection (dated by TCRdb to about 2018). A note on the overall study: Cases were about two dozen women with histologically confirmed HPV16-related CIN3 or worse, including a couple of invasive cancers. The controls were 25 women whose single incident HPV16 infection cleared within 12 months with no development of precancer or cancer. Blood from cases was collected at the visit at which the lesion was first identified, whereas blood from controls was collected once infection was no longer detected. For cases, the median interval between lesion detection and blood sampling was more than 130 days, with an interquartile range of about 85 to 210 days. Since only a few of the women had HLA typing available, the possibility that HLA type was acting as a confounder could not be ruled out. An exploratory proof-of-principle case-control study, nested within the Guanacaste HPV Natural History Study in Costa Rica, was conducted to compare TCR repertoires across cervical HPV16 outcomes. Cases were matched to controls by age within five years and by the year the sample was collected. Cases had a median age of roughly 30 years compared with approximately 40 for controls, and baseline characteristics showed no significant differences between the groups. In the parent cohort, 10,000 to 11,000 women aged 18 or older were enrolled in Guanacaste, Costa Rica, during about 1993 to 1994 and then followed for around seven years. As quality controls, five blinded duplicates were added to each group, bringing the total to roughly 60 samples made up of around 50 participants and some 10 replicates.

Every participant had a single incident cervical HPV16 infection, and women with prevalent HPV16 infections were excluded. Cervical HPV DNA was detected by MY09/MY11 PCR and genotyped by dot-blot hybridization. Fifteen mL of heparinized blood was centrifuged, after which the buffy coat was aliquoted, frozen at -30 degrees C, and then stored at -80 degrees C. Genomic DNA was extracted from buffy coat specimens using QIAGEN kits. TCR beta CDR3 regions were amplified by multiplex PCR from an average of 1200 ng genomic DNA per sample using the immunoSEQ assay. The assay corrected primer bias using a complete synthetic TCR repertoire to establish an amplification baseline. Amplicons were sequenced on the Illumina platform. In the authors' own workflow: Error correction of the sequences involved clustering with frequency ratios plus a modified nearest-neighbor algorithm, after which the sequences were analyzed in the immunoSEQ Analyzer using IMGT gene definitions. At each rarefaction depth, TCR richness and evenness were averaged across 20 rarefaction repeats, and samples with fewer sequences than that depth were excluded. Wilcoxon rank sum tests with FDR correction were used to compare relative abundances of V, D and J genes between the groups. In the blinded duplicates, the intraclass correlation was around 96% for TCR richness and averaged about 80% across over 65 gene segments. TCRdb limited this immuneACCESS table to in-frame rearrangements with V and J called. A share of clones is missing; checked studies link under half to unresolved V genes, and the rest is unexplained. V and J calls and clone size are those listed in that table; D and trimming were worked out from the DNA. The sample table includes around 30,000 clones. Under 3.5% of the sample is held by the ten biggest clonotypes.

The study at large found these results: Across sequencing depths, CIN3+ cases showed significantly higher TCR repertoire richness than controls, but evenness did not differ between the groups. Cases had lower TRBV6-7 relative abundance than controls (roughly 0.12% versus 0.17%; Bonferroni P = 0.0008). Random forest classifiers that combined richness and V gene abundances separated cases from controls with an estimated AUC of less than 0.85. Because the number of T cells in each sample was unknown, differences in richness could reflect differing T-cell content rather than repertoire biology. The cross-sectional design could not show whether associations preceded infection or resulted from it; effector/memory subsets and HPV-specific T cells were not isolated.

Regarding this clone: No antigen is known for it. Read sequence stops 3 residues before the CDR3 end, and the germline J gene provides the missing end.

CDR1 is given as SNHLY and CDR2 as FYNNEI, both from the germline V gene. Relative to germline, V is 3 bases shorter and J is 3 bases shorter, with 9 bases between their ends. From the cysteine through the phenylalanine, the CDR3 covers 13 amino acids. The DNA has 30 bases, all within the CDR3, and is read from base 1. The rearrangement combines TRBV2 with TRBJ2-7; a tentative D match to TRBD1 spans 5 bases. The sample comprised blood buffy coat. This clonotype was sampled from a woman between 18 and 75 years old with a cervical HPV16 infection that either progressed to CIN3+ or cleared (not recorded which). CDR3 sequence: CASSDSRDYEQYF. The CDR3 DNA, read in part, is TGTGCCAGCAGTGACAGCAGGGACTACGAG.